The 14 T cell receptor beta chains below were found in one sample sequenced in a study of molecular identifiers for immune sequencing clone quantification. TCRdb reprocessed the PCR reads with MiXCR, giving one entry per CDR3 protein. The sample lists hundreds of thousands of distinct CDR3 sequences; roughly 25% were seen once. The sequencing sample was made of naive CD8+ T cells from blood, with Jurkat cell RNA spiked in. Subset meaning: FACS-sorted CD8+CD4-CCR7+CD45RA+ naive T cells. The source is a human donor in good health. Some libraries in this study had Jurkat cell RNA spiked in.

In regard to this clonotype: This may be a read error, as it is one base from a much larger clone. The gene calls are TRBV7-8 and TRBJ2-3; unclear D gene. V lost 0 bases to trimming and J lost 6 bases, with 7 bases between them. The germline V gene has CDR1 SGHVS and CDR2 FQNEAQ. The CDR3 has 13 amino acids. CDR3 region: CASSLAGRDTQYF. Written as DNA, the CDR3 is TGTGCCAGCAGCTTAGCCGGACGGGATACGCAGTATTTT.

The gene calls are TRBV20-1 and TRBJ2-7; 11 positions agree with TRBD1. V shed 6 bases and J 3 bases; nucleotides not matched to a gene: 7. From germline, CDR1 is DFQATT and CDR2 SNEGSKA (reference sequence). This CDR3 is built from 14 residues. Here the CDR3 reads CSAEDRGPLYEQYF. CDR3 DNA sequence: TGCAGTGCCGAGGACAGGGGGCCACTCTACGAGCAGTACTTC.

This clonotype was seen ten or more times. The J gene is TRBJ1-2, the V gene TRBV29-1, with D hard to call. This CDR3 spans 14 amino acids. Looked up from germline, CDR1 is SQVTM and CDR2 is ANQGSEA. Trimming removed 2 bases at V and 0 bases at J, with 10 bases between. CDR3 loop: CSVEPSGANYGYTF. The CDR3, as DNA: TGCAGCGTTGAACCCTCGGGCGCTAACTATGGCTACACCTTC.

This clonotype was counted once. Given a much more abundant clone one base away, this may be a read error. The genes are TRBV24-1 and TRBJ1-1, with D hard to call. CDR3 length: 14 amino acids. Germline V gene data show CDR1 as KGHDR and CDR2 as SFDVKD. The CDR3 reads CAALRPVLNSEAFF. The CDR3 coding sequence is TGTGCCGCCCTTAGACCAGTCTTGAACTCTGAAGCTTTCTTT.

In its sample, this clonotype was seen many times. The chain recombines TRBV12-3 or TRBV12-4 with TRBJ2-3; 8 nucleotides line up with TRBD1. The CDR3 totals 16 residues. V lost 5 bases to trimming and J lost 6 bases; unmatched junction nucleotides: 13. This chain's CDR3 is CASSAPGQEIFDTQYF. The CDR3 DNA sequence: TGTGCCAGCAGTGCTCCGGGACAGGAGATTTTTGATACGCAGTATTTT.

As to this clonotype: At one end, the junction sequence differs from germline, possibly due to a read error. CDR3: CACSLAASYEQYF. CDR3 DNA: TGTGCCTGCAGCCTAGCGGCCTCCTACGAGCAGTACTTC. The V gene is TRBV14, the J gene TRBJ2-7; the match to TRBD2 covers 7 bases. Germline CDR1 is SGHDN and CDR2 is FVKESK. This CDR3 comprises 13 residues.

This clonotype was recorded at least ten times. The chain uses TRBV28 and TRBJ2-1; D is perhaps TRBD1 (5 bases). V was pared by 4 bases and J by 15 bases, with 19 bases between. CDR3 size: 13 residues. The germline CDR1 and CDR2 sequences are MDHEN and SYDVKM. CDR3 amino acids: CASSSNLQVPRFF. The CDR3 nucleotides read TGTGCCAGCAGTTCAAACCTACAGGTCCCCCGGTTCTTC.

The table lists this clonotype with a few counts. The genes are TRBV7-8 and TRBJ2-5; perhaps D is TRBD1 or TRBD2 (5 bases each). The CDR3 contains 16 residues. Trimming stripped 3 bases from V and 3 bases from J, with 17 bases between. Looked up from germline, CDR1 is SGHVS and CDR2 is FQNEAQ. CDR3 nucleotide sequence: TGTGCCAGCAGCTTTAAGCCCGGTGGGGGTAAAGAGACCCAGTACTTC. This codes for CASSFKPGGGKETQYF.

At least ten counts were recorded for this clonotype. This rearrangement joins TRBV24-1 to TRBJ2-2; D gene unclear. Germline CDR1 is KGHDR and CDR2 is SFDVKD. V was trimmed by 2 bases and J by 2 bases, leaving 5 bases between them. This CDR3 has 14 amino acids. In nucleotides, the CDR3 is TGTGCCACCAGTGATTCGCAAAACACCGGGGAGCTGTTTTTT. It is translated as CATSDSQNTGELFF.

This clonotype was counted between two and nine times. The chain carries TRBV20-1 and TRBJ2-3; perhaps TRBD2 as D (6 bases). Germline V gene lookup returns CDR1 DFQATT and CDR2 SNEGSKA (reference sequence). This CDR3 has 15 amino acids. Trimming stripped 3 bases from V and 2 bases from J, with 15 bases between. The CDR3 loop reads CSASYPAGITDTQYF. DNA for the CDR3: TGCAGTGCTAGTTATCCGGCGGGGATCACAGATACGCAGTATTTT.

The V call is TRBV19, the J call TRBJ2-7; D possibly corresponds to TRBD1 (6 bases). V lost 11 bases, J lost 5 bases, and 19 bases lay in between. Germline V gene sequence: CDR1 LNHDA, CDR2 SQIVND (reference sequence). The CDR3 sequence is 13 residues long. This CDR3 reads CAAQERGSHEQYF. CDR3 nucleotide sequence: TGTGCCGCACAAGAAAGGGGGAGCCACGAGCAGTACTTC.

The genes are TRBV14 and TRBJ2-1, with D perhaps given as TRBD1 or TRBD2 (5 bases each). Germline lookup yields CDR1 SGHDN and CDR2 FVKESK. The CDR3 covers 13 residues. Trimming cost V 0 bases and J 15 bases, with 15 bases left between them. CDR3 bases: TGTGCCAGCAGCCAAGAACCGGGGCACGGGCGGTTCTTC. Protein sequence: CASSQEPGHGRFF.

This clonotype was observed at least ten times. V gene TRBV6-6 combines with J gene TRBJ2-7, with 9 bases identical to TRBD2. CDR1 is MNHNY, CDR2 SVGAGI, per germline (reference sequence). The ends lost 4 bases at V and 4 bases at J; junction bases unmatched: 8. This CDR3 is 15 amino acids long. The CDR3, as DNA: TGTGCCAGCAGTTCCATTAGCGGGGGCACGTACGAGCAGTACTTC. Translation: CASSSISGGTYEQYF.

This clonotype was recorded a few times. The rearrangement uses TRBV13 and TRBJ1-2; weak D call: TRBD1 (5 bases). Between the trimmed V and J ends, which lost 6 bases and 1 base, there was a span of 18 bases. The CDR3 loop spans 16 amino acids. Germline CDR1 PRHDT, CDR2 FYEKMQ (reference sequence). The CDR3 nucleotides are TGTGCCAGCAGTTCAGTCCGGGACGGGTTTAACTATGGCTACACCTTC. The encoded protein is CASSSVRDGFNYGYTF.